These 3 T cell receptor beta chains originate from one sample sequenced in a study of T cell responses to AZD1222 COVID-19 vaccine. Clones were sequenced by immunoSEQ multiplex PCR, and TCRdb holds only the in-frame ones, with some missing. This repertoire shows about 120,000 clones, approximately 86% found once; its top ten account for approximately 9.6%. Specimen: peripheral blood, collected on day 0 of AZD1222 vaccination. The receptors here all came from an adult in good health.

This chain links TRBV28 with TRBJ1-4; TRBD1 is a possible D gene (6 bases). This CDR3 contains 14 residues. Looked up from germline, CDR1 is MDHEN and CDR2 is SYDVKM. The germline V and J ends were trimmed by 2 bases and 4 bases, with 8 bases remaining between them. The CDR3 DNA reads as TGTGCCAGCAGTTTAATACAGGGTAATGAAAAACTGTTTTTT. It is translated as CASSLIQGNEKLFF.

V and J are TRBV7-9 and TRBJ1-1; D may be TRBD1 (6 bases). Per germline, CDR1 SEHNR and CDR2 FQNEAQ (reference sequence). V was pared by 5 bases and J by 4 bases, with 17 bases between. The CDR3 sequence is 15 residues long. CDR3 residues: CASSPPEGGITEAFF. The DNA of the CDR3 is TGTGCCAGCAGCCCTCCAGAGGGGGGGATCACTGAAGCTTTCTTT.

V and J are TRBV5-1 and TRBJ2-5, with 7 nucleotides matching TRBD1. This CDR3 region has 16 residues. Trimming took 1 base from V and 2 from J; bases not matched to a gene: 8. Germline V gene sequence: CDR1 SGHRS, CDR2 YFSETQ. In DNA form, the CDR3 reads TGCGCCAGCAGCTTGAGGACAGGTGGGTTACAAGAGACCCAGTACTTC. This codes for CASSLRTGGLQETQYF.